The clone carrying this T cell receptor (beta chain) was seen a handful of times. Its antigen is undetermined. TCRdb recomputed calls from the RT-PCR reads with MiXCR, one row per CDR3 protein. The sample has around 320,000 distinct CDR3 sequences, 20% to 25% seen once. The data were obtained in a study of response to subunit inactivated influenza vaccine. Findings and caveats of the study: Each seasonal influenza vaccination, the authors suggested, recruits few new T cells.

The receptor's source is a man between 50 and 69 years old who received an inactivated influenza vaccine. Sequencing was performed on PBMCs from blood, taken approximately 20 months after vaccination.

The CDR3 is CASSLAASKDEQFF. The CDR3 DNA sequence: TGTGCCAGCAGCTTAGCCGCTAGCAAGGATGAGCAGTTCTTC. This chain links TRBV7-9 with TRBJ2-1; tentative D call: TRBD2 (5 bases). Germline V gene data show CDR1 as SEHNR and CDR2 as FQNEAQ (reference sequence). The length of the CDR3 is 14 residues. The V end was cut by 0 bases, the J end by 8 bases, with 11 bases between.